This T cell receptor (beta chain) derives from a study of OX40 agonist ivuxolimab in advanced cancers. General observations from the study: Averaged across samples, CD8+ T cells carried more expanded clones than CD4+ did.

The germline V gene encodes CDR1 GTSNPN and CDR2 SVGIG (reference sequence). The length of the CDR3 is 12 residues. With V trimmed by 7 bases and J by 0 bases, 2 bases remained unmatched. Generated by immunoSEQ multiplex PCR, the TCRdb table keeps only in-frame clones and is missing some. The sample includes about 50,000 clones, approximately 79% of them seen just once. Remarks on this clone: Its antigen is still unknown.

The origin of this receptor is an adult with an advanced solid tumor such as melanoma, head and neck, liver or kidney cancer. The genes are TRBV30 and TRBJ1-1; 7 nucleotides match TRBD1. The sample here was CD4+ or CD8+ T cells sorted from blood, taken in a trial of the OX40 agonist ivuxolimab. CDR3 in amino acids: CASDRLNTEAFF. In DNA form, the CDR3 reads TGTGCCTCGGACAGGCTGAACACTGAAGCTTTCTTT.